The sequence of this T cell receptor (beta chain) was determined in a study of T-cell reconstitution after alpha-beta-depleted transplantation in children. The CDR3 has 15 residues. Germline V CDR1 and CDR2: SGHTA, FQGNSA. Deletions cut 3 bases from V and 7 bases from J, with 15 bases between. Preparation of the TCRbeta library involved a method that used unique molecular identifiers. One entry per CDR3 protein, called by TCRdb with MiXCR from the PCR reads. Of hundreds of thousands of distinct CDR3 sequences in the sample, around a sixth were seen once. The TCR was taken from a human donor who donated a stem cell graft to a child with acute myeloid leukemia. Material: PBMCs from the stem cell graft donor, obtained from the stem cell graft. J is TRBJ2-2 and V is TRBV7-2; the D is unclear. The CDR3: CASSFLRPGGGELFF. CDR3 in DNA: TGTGCCAGCAGCTTCCTGCGACCGGGTGGCGGGGAGCTGTTTTTT.